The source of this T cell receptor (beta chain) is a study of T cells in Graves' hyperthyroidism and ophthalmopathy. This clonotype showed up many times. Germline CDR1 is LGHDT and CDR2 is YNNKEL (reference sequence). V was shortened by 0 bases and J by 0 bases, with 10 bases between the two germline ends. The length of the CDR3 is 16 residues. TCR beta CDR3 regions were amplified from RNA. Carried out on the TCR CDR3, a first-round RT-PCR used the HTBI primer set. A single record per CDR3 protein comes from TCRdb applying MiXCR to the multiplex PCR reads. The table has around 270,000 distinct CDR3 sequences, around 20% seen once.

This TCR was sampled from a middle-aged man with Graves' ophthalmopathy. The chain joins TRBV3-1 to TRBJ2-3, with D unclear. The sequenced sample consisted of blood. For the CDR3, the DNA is TGTGCCAGCAGCCAAGATCTCGTGGGAAGCACAGATACGCAGTATTTT. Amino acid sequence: CASSQDLVGSTDTQYF.